By its share, the clone carrying this T cell receptor (beta chain) is medium-sized (0.01 to 0.1%). The antigen is not known. Treg sorting used a CD4+CD25+CD127-/low gate. TCRdb used MiXCR to reprocess the 5' RACE reads, holding one entry per CDR3 protein. The table includes some 11,000 distinct CDR3 sequences, under 35% detected once. Whole-study results and caveats: Tumor Treg TCRs overlapped most with tumor naive CD4+ cells. In terms of TCR gene usage, tumor memory CD4+ T cells clustered together with blood and lymph node memory CD4+ cells, as well as with lymph node naive CD4+ cells.

V lost 3 bases, J lost 4 bases, and 13 bases stayed unmatched. The germline gives CDR1 SGDLS, CDR2 YYNGEE. This CDR3 is built from 17 residues. Sequenced material: Tregs sorted from a lymph node. The sequence was obtained from a female donor with breast cancer. The chain combines TRBV9 with TRBJ2-1; 7 nucleotides match TRBD2. The CDR3 loop reads CASSAEGASGYYNEQFF. The CDR3 nucleotides read TGTGCCAGCAGCGCCGAAGGGGCTAGCGGATATTACAATGAGCAGTTCTTC.